What follows is one TCR beta chain and its context. The antigen it binds to is not known. Within one base of it there is no much larger clone, and no base qualities were kept. V lost 3 bases and J lost 4 bases, and the count of bases not matched to a germline gene is 7. Its CDR3 holds 15 amino acids, cysteine through phenylalanine. The retained sequence is limited to the CDR3, 45 bases, with the frame set at the first base. Reading the germline V gene gives CDR1 SQVTM and CDR2 ANQGSEA. This entry comes from a study of shared clonotypes between healthy human individuals (TCRdb year 2020). Describing the broader study: Three men and a couple of women, aged 18 to 49 years, made up the cohort. Per donor, three plates each were used for CD4 naive and CD4 memory, two for CD8 naive, and one for CD8 memory. The study deeply sequenced blood TCR repertoires of several healthy adults to estimate repertoire size and the extent of clonotype sharing between individuals. To increase sequencing depth and limit assay-specific biases, different laboratories used diverse techniques to prepare libraries and sequence TCR repertoires. Per donor, leukapheresis produced somewhere between about 0.85 and 10 billion PBMCs.

What the study reported, not specific to this receptor: Even with the large sequencing depth, rarefaction of the sorted-subset datasets indicated that sequencing was incomplete. Estimated clonotype richness was generally larger for naive than for memory subsets. Compared with non-shared clonotypes, the clonotypes found in all four sorted-subset donors had higher generation probabilities. Pairwise subsampling indicated that sequencing depth was expected to affect the degree of clonotype sharing among donors. Sampling was limited to blood, and TCR repertoires in tissue likely differ from TCR repertoires in blood. The small number of donors limited the genetic and exposure-history diversity represented. Across four donors, approximately 4.9% of naive CD4, 3% to 4% of naive CD8, 2.3% of memory CD4, and approximately 0.42% of memory CD8 clonotypes were shared.

CD8 naive samples consisted of CD45RO-negative cells that were positively selected for CCR7, yielding a CD45RA+CCR7+ population without TemRA cells. Donors were healthy HIV-negative adults with no recently reported acute infections or vaccinations. Only Caucasian adults living in Nashville, Tennessee, USA were represented among the donors. Blood was collected by leukapheresis, and PBMCs were isolated by Ficoll-Histopaque density gradient centrifugation and then cryopreserved in liquid nitrogen vapor phase. Analytical flow cytometry was used to check the purity and quantity of every magnetically sorted T cell population. Genomic DNA was isolated from each sorted fraction and quantified by UV absorbance on a Nanodrop 2000c. Using the deep immunoSEQ assay, TCR CDR3 regions were amplified from genomic DNA by multiplex PCR. Extracted genomic DNA from each cell subset was spread evenly across all wells of several immunoSEQ 96-well plates, with each plate serving as a replicate. For sorted subsets, approximately 210 ng genomic DNA, equal to 30,000 to 35,000 T cell genomes, was loaded into each replicate PCR. Purified libraries were measured with a Qubit 3.0 fluorometer, size-checked on a Bioanalyzer 2100, and measured again with the KAPA Library Quantification kit. A separate single-read 150-cycle Illumina NextSeq 550 flow cell was used to sequence each immunoSEQ 96-well plate. On the authors' methods: Because the immunoSEQ output held only junctional sequences and lacked quality scores, the filtering could not match the filtering applied to full-length reads. Sequences were annotated with PyIR, a Python wrapper for IgBLAST v1.9, and V/J genes and CDR3 were assigned using IMGT germline references. Reads were removed for weak V/J assignments (E-value above 1e-6), missing CDR3, stop codons, out-of-frame junctions, or ambiguous translated residues. V3J clonotypes were defined as sequences sharing an identical inferred V gene, J gene, and CDR3 amino acid sequence. The percentage overlap between two repertoires was calculated by dividing the number of shared unique clonotypes by the size of the smaller repertoire. RTK rarefaction, the Chao1 estimator, and Recon v2.1 estimates of unobserved clonotypes were used to assess repertoire richness. For all TCRbeta clonotypes obtained by the gDNA method from a few donors, generation probabilities were computed with OLGA. The immuneACCESS repertoire file appears here via TCRdb, limited to in-frame rearrangements. These files lack a portion of the clones; in checked studies, under half of the deficit traces to unresolved V genes, and the cause of the others is not known. V and J calls and clone size follow that table, whereas D and trimming were derived from the DNA. A total of approximately 810,000 clones appear in this sample, around 93% of them only once. The top ten hold 24% of the sample.

This sequence uses TRBV29-1 and TRBJ2-1, and TRBD2 aligns with 9 junction nucleotides. Input material: naive CD8+ T cells sorted from blood. The label giving this sample's cell subset or site can be read as: CD45RA+CCR7+. The sequence derives from a man in his thirties or forties in good health. The DNA is TGCAGCGTTGATTTGCGGGAGGGCCGGTACAATGAGCAGTTCTTC. This gives the protein CSVDLREGRYNEQFF.